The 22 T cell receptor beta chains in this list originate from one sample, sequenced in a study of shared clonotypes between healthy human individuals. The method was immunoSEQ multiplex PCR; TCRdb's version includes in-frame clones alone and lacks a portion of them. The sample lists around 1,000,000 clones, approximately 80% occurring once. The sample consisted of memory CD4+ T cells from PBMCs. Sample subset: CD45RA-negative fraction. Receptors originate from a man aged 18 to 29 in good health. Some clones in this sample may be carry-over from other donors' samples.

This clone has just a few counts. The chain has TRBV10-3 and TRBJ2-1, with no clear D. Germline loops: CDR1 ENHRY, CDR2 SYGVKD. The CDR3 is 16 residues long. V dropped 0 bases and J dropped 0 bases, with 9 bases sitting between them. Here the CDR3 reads CAISESKLTSYNEQFF. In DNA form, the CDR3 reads TGTGCCATCAGTGAGTCGAAGCTCACCTCCTACAATGAGCAGTTCTTC.

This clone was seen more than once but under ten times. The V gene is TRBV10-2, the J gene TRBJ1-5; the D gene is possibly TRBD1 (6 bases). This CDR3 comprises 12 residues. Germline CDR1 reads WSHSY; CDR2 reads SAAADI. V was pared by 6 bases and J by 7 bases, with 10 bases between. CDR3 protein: CASSLQGQPQHF. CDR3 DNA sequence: TGCGCCAGCAGCCTACAGGGCCAGCCCCAGCATTTT.

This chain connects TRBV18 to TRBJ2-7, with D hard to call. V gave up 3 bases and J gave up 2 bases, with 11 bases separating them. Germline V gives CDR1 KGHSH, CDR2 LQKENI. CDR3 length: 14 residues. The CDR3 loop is CASSPQAATYEQYF. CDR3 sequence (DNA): TGTGCCAGCTCACCTCAGGCGGCAACCTACGAGCAGTACTTC.

CDR3 DNA: TGTGCCAGCAGTCGAAGACAGGGGAATCAGCCCCAGCATTTT. Translation gives CASSRRQGNQPQHF. V is TRBV6-5 and J is TRBJ1-5; TRBD1 matches at 8 bases. V shed 5 bases and J 4 bases; nucleotides not matched to a gene: 4. CDR1 MNHEY and CDR2 SVGAGI come from the germline V gene. The CDR3 is 14 residues long.

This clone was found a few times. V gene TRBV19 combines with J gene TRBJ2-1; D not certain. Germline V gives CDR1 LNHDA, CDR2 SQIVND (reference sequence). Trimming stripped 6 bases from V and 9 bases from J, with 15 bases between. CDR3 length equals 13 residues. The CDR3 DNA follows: TGTGCCAGTAGCCGAAGTGTACCGGGTGAGCAGTTCTTC. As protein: CASSRSVPGEQFF.

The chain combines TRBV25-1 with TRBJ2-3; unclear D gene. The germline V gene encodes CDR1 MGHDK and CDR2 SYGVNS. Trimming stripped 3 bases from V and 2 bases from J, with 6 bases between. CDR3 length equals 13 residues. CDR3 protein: CASSDLHTDTQYF. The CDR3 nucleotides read TGTGCCAGCAGTGACCTTCACACAGATACGCAGTATTTT.

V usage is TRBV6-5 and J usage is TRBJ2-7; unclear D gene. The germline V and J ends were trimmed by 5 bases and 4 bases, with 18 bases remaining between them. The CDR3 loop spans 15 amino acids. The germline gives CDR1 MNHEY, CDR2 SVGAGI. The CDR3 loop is CASSAHTRALYEQYF. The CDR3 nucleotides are TGTGCCAGCAGTGCTCATACCCGGGCCCTTTACGAGCAGTACTTC.

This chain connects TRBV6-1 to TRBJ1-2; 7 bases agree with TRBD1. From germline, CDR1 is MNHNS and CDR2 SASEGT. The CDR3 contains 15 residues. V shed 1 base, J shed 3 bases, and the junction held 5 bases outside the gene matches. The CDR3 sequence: CASSEGPGGDYGYTF. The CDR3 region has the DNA TGTGCCAGCAGTGAAGGTCCAGGGGGAGACTATGGCTACACCTTC.

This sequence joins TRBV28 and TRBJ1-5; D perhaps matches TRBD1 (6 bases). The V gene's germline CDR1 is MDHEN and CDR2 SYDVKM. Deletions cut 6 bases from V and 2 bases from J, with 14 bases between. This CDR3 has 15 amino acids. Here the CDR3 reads CASRREQGGNQPQHF. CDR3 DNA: TGTGCCAGCAGAAGGGAACAGGGAGGCAATCAGCCCCAGCATTTT.

CDR3 DNA sequence: TGCGCCAGCAGCTCCCAGCCTAGGACACCTTACTCTGGAAACACCATATATTTT. This gives the protein CASSSQPRTPYSGNTIYF. This chain uses TRBV5-1 with TRBJ1-3; D perhaps matches TRBD1 (5 bases). CDR3 length: 18 amino acids. The germline CDR1 and CDR2 sequences are SGHRS and YFSETQ. Trimming cost V 3 bases and J 0 bases, with 19 bases left between them. The entire variable domain, with the rest obtained from reference TRBV5-1 and TRBJ1-3, is as follows: KAGVTQTPRYLIKTRGQQVTLSCSPISGHRSVSWYQQTPGQGLQFLFEYFSETQRNKGNFPGRFSGRQFSNSRSEMNVSTLELGDSALYLCASSSQPRTPYSGNTIYFGEGSWLTVV.

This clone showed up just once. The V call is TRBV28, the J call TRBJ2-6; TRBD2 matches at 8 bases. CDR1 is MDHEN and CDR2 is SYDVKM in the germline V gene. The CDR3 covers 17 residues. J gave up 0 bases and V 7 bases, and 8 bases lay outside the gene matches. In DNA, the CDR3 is TGTGCCAGCAATGACGGGAGGGATTCCTCTGGGGCCAACGTCCTGACTTTC. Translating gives CASNDGRDSSGANVLTF.

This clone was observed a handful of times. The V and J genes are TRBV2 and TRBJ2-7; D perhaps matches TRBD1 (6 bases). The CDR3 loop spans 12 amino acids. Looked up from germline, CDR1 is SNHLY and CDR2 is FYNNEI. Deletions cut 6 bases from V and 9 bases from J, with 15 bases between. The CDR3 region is CASRGQRPVQYF. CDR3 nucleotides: TGTGCCAGCAGAGGACAGCGCCCCGTGCAGTACTTC.

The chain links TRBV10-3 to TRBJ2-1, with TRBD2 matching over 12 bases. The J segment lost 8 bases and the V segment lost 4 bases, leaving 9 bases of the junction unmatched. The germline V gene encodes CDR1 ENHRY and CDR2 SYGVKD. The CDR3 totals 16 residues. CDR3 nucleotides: TGTGCCATCAGTGCCCTGACTAGCGGGAGAGGCCATGAGCAGTTCTTC. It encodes CAISALTSGRGHEQFF.

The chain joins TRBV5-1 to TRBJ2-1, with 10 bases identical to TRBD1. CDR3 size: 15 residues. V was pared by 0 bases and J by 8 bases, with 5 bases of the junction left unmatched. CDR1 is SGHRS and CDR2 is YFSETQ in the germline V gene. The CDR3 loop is CASSLGTGTGDEQFF. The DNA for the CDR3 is TGCGCCAGCAGCTTGGGCACCGGGACAGGGGATGAGCAGTTCTTC.

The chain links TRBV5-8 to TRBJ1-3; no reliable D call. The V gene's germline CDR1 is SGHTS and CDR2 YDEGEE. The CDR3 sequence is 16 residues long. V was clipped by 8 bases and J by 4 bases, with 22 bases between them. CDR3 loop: CASAAFVTELGNTIYF. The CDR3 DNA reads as TGTGCCAGTGCGGCCTTCGTTACAGAGCTCGGAAACACCATATATTTT.

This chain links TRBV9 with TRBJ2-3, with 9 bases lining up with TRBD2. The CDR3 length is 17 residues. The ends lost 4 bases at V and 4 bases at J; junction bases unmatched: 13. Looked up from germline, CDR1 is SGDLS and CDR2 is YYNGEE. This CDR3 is CASSPSLLSGSADTQYF. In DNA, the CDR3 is TGTGCCAGCAGCCCATCCCTCCTTAGCGGGAGCGCAGATACGCAGTATTTT.

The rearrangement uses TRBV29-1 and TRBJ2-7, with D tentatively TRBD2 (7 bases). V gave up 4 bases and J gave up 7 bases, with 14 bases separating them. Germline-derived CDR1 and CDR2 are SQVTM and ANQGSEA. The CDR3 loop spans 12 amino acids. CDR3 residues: CSVGQGRGEQYF. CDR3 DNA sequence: TGCAGCGTTGGGCAGGGGAGGGGTGAGCAGTACTTC.

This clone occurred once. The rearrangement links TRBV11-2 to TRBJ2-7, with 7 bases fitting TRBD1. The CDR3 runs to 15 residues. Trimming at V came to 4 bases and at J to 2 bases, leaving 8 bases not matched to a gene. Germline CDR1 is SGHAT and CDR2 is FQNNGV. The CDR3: CASSSLRDRAYEQYF. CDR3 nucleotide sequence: TGTGCCAGCAGCTCCCTCCGGGACAGAGCCTACGAGCAGTACTTC.

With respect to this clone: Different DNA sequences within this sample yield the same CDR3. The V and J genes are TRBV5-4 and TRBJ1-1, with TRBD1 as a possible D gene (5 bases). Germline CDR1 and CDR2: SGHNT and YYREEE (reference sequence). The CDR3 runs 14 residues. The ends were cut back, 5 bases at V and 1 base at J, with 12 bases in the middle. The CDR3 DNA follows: TGTGCCAGCAGAGGGGCCAGGGAGAACACTGAAGCTTTCTTT. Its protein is CASRGARENTEAFF.

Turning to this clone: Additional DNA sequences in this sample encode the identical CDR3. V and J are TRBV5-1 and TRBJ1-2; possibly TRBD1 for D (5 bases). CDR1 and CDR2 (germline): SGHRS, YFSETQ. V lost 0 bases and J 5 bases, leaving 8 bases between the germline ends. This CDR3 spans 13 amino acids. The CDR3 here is CASSLGGVYGYTF. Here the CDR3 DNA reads TGCGCCAGCAGCTTGGGAGGGGTTTATGGCTACACCTTC.

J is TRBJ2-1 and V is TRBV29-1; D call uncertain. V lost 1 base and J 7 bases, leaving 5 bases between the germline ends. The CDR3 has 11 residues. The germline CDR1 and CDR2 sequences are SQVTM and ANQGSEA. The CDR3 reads CSVEVQNEQFF. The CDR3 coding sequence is TGCAGCGTTGAAGTACAGAATGAGCAGTTCTTC.

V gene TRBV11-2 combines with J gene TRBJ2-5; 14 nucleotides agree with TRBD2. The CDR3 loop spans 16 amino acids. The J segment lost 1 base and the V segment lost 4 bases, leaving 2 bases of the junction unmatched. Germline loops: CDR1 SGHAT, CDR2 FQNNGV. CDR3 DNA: TGTGCCAGCAGCTGGACTAGCGGGAGGTTCCAAGAGACCCAGTACTTC. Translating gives CASSWTSGRFQETQYF.